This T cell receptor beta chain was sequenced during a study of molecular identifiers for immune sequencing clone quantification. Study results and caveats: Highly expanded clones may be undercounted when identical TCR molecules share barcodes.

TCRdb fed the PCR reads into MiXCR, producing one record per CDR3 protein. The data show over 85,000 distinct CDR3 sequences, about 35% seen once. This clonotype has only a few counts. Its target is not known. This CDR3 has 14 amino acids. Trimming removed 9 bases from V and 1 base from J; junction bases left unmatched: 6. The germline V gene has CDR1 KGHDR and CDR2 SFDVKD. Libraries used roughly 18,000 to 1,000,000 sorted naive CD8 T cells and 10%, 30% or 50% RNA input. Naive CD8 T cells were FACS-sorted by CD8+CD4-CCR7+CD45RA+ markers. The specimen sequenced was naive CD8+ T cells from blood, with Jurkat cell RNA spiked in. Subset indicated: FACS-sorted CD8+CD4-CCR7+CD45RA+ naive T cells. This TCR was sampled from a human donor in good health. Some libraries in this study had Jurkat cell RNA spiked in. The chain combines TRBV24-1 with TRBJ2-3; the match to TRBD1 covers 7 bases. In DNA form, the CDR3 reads TGTGCCACCGGCCGGACAGGACGCACAGATACGCAGTATTTT. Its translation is CATGRTGRTDTQYF.